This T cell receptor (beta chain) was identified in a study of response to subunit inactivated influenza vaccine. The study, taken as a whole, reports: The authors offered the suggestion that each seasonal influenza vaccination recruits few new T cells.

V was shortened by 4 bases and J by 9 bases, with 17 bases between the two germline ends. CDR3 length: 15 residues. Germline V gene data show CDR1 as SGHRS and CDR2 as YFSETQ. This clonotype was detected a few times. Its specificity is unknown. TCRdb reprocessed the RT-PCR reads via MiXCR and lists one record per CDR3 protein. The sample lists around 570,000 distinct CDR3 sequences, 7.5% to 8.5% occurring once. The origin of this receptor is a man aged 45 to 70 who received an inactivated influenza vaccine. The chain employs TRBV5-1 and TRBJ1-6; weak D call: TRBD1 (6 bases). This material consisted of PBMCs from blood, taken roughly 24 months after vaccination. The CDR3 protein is CASSATQGGGSPLHF. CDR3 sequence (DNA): TGCGCCAGCAGCGCCACTCAGGGAGGGGGTTCACCCCTCCACTTT.